This T cell receptor beta chain was identified in a study of vaccination and CD4 T cells after COVID-19. CDR1 is DFQATT and CDR2 is SNEGSKA in the germline V gene (reference sequence). V was shortened by 6 bases and J by 1 base, with 15 bases between the two germline ends. CDR3 size: 14 residues. The Oncomine TCR Beta short-read assay was applied to DNA of cultured CD4+ T cells. TCRdb fed the PCR reads into MiXCR, producing one record per CDR3 protein. Among 11,000 or so distinct CDR3 sequences listed, 25% to 35% were seen once. A few counts support this clonotype. Its antigen is unidentified. Treatment defined: 10-day PBMC culture with coronavirus spike peptide pools or control peptides (ViraFEST assay). Using peptide pools, antigen-specific T cells were expanded in ViraFEST before TCRs were sequenced. The authors cultured approximately 2 million PBMCs per well with 7.5 to 10 IU/ml IL-2 and about 10 ug/ml peptide pools. Cultures got half-medium changes with IL-2 on days 3 and 7.

This specimen was CD4+ T cells from blood, cultured in vitro, taken before SARS-CoV-2 vaccination. This clonotype was sampled from a human donor who received a COVID-19 vaccine. The chain is built from TRBV20-1 and TRBJ1-1, with D perhaps matching TRBD1 (6 bases). The CDR3 reads CSALPTGRNTEAFF. The CDR3 DNA reads as TGCAGTGCGTTACCTACAGGGCGGAACACTGAAGCTTTCTTT.